This is a list of T cell receptor beta chains from one sample in a study. Using its own MiXCR run on the 5' RACE reads, TCRdb lists one record per CDR3 protein. The table includes about 46,000 distinct CDR3 sequences, about 28% detected once. The specimen was naive CD4+ T cells sorted from blood. The receptors were sampled from a female donor with breast cancer. The CDR3 runs from the conserved cysteine through the conserved F or W. The D gene is left open where the match is weak. A clone size is listed for some rows: how often the clone was seen (once, few, many), or a class if it is expanded.

TRBJ1-5	many	14	-	TRBV6-5	TGTGCCAGCAGCATGACAGGCGGCAATCAGCCCCAGCATTTT	CASSMTGGNQPQHF
TRBJ2-6	few	17	TRBD1	TRBV18	TGTGCCAGCTCACCGCCACAGGGGACCTCTGGGGCCAACGTCCTGACTTTC	CASSPPQGTSGANVLTF
TRBJ2-1	-	14	TRBD1	TRBV18	TGTGCCAGCTCACTCGACAGGGGGTACAATGAGCAGTTCTTC	CASSLDRGYNEQFF
TRBJ2-3	many	15	TRBD2	TRBV5-1	TGCGCCAGCAGTATGACTAGCGGGAGAACGGATACGCAGTATTTT	CASSMTSGRTDTQYF
TRBJ1-5	-	16	-	TRBV7-9	TGTGCCAGCAGCGCGACCCGGGGAGGGAGGAATCAGCCCCAGCATTTT	CASSATRGGRNQPQHF
TRBJ1-1	few	16	TRBD1	TRBV28	TGTGCCAGCAGTTTGGGGAACGACAGGGTTAGGACTGAAGCTTTCTTT	CASSLGNDRVRTEAFF
TRBJ1-4	-	14	-	TRBV7-9	TGTGCCAGCAGCTTACGGAGGGAGGATGAAAAACTGCTTTTT	CASSLRREDEKLLF
TRBJ2-7	-	18	-	TRBV12-3/TRBV12-4	TGTGCCAGCAGTCTTCATCACAGGACAGCAGAGAGGTCCTACGAGCAGTACTTC	CASSLHHRTAERSYEQYF
TRBJ1-6	-	14	-	TRBV4-2	TGTGCCAGCAGCCAAGGGGGGGCTGACTCACCCCTCCACTTT	CASSQGGADSPLHF
TRBJ2-7	few	17	TRBD2	TRBV9	TGTGCCAGCAGCCCTTACGCAATAGCGGGAGGGGGGTTCGAGCAGTACTTC	CASSPYAIAGGGFEQYF
TRBJ2-5	few	16	TRBD2	TRBV5-5	TGTGCCAGCAGCCCGTCCGGACTAGCGGGGCCAGAGACCCAGTACTTC	CASSPSGLAGPETQYF
TRBJ2-5	few	12	TRBD2	TRBV6-1	TGTGCCAGCGGGAGGGGATTAGAGACCCAGTACTTC	CASGRGLETQYF
TRBJ2-2	-	15	TRBD1	TRBV5-1	TGCGCCAGCAGCGCGGACAGGGGGACCACCGGGGAGCTGTTTTTT	CASSADRGTTGELFF
TRBJ2-1	few	12	-	TRBV25-1	TGTGCCAGCAGTGAATGGTTCAATGAGCAGTTCTTC	CASSEWFNEQFF